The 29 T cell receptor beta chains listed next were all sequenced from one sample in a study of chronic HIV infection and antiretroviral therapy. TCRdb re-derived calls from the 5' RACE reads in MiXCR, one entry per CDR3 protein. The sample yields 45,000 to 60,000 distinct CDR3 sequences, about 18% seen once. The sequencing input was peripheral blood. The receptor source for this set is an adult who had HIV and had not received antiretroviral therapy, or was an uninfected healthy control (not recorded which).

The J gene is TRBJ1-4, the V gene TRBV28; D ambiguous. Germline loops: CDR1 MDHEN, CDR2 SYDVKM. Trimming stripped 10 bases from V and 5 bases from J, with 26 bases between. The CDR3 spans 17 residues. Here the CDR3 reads CATEAPIGRSRNEKLFF. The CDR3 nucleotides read TGTGCCACCGAAGCCCCAATCGGACGGTCCAGGAATGAAAAACTGTTTTTT.

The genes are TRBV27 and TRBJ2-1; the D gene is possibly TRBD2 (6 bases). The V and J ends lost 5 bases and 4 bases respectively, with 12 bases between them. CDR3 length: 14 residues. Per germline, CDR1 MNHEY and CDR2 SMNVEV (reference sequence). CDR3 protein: CASSAMGLYNEQFF. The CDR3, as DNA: TGTGCCAGCAGTGCAATGGGACTGTACAATGAGCAGTTCTTC.

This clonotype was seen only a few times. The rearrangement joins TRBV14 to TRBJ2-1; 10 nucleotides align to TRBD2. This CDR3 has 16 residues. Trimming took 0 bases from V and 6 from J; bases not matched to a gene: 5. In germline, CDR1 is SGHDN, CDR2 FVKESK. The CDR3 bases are TGTGCCAGCAGCCAAGAGTGGACTAGCGGTACCAATGAGCAGTTCTTC. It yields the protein CASSQEWTSGTNEQFF.

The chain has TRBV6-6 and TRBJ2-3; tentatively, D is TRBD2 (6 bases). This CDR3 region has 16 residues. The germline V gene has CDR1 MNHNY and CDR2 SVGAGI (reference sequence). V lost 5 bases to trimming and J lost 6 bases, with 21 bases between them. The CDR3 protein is CASSPIRDFYQDTQYF. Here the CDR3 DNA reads TGTGCCAGCAGTCCTATCCGGGACTTTTATCAGGATACGCAGTATTTT.

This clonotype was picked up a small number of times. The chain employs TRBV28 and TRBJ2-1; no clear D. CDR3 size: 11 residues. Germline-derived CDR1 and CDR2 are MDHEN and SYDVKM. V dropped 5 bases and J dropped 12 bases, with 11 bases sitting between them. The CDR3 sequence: CASSGALPQFF. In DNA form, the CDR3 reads TGTGCCAGCAGTGGAGCCTTACCGCAGTTCTTC.

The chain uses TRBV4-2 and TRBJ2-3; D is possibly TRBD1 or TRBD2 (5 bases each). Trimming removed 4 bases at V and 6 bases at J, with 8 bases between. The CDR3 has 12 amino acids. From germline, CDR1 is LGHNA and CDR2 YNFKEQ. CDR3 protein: CASSREGDTQYF. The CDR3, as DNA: TGTGCCAGCAGCCGTGAGGGGGATACGCAGTATTTT.

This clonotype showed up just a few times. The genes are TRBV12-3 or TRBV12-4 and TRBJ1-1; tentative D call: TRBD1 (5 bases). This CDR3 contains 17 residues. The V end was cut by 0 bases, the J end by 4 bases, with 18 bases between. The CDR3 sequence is CASSLAQGVGLSTEAFF. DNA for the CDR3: TGTGCCAGCAGTTTAGCTCAGGGAGTCGGACTGAGCACTGAAGCTTTCTTT.

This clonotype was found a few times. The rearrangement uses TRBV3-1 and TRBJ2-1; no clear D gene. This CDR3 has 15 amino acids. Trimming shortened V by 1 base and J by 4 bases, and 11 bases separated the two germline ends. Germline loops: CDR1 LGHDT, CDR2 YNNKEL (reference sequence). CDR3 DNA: TGTGCCAGCAGCCAAGGCTCGGCGCGGTACAATGAGCAGTTCTTC. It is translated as CASSQGSARYNEQFF.

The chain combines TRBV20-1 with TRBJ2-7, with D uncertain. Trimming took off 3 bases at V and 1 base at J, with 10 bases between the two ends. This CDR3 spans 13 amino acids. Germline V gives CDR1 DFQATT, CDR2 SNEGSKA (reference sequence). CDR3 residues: CSARSPQSYEQYF. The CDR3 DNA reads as TGCAGTGCTAGGTCCCCGCAATCCTACGAGCAGTACTTC.

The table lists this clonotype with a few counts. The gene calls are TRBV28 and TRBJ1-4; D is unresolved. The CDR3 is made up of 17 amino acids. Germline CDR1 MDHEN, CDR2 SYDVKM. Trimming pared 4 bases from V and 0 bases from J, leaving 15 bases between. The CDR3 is CASSWPRFGTTNEKLFF. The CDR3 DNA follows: TGTGCCAGCAGTTGGCCCAGGTTCGGGACAACTAATGAAAAACTGTTTTTT.

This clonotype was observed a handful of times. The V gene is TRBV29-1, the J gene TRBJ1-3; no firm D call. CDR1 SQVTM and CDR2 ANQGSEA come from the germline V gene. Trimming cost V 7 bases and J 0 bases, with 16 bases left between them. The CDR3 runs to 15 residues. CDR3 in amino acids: CSASPGTSSGNTIYF. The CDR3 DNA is TGCAGCGCGAGTCCGGGTACCAGCTCTGGAAACACCATATATTTT.

Written as DNA, the CDR3 is TGTGCCAGCAGTTTGACAGGGAATTCGAACACCGGGGAGCTGTTTTTT. It codes for CASSLTGNSNTGELFF. V is TRBV6-5 and J is TRBJ2-2; 7 bases map to TRBD1. After removal of 4 bases from V and 0 bases from J, the junction contained 5 bases not matched to a gene. Germline assignment: CDR1 MNHEY and CDR2 SVGAGI. The CDR3 consists of 16 residues.

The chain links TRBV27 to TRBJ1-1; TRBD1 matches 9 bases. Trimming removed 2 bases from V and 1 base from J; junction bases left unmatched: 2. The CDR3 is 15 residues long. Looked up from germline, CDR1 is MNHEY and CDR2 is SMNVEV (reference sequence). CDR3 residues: CASSLRGQGNTEAFF. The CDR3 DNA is TGTGCCAGCAGTTTAAGGGGACAGGGGAACACTGAAGCTTTCTTT.

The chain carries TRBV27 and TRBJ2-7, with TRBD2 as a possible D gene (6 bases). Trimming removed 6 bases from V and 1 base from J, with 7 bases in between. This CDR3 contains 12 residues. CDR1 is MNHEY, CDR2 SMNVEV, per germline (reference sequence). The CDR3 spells CASRGTSYEQYF. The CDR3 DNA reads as TGTGCCAGCAGGGGGACTTCCTACGAGCAGTACTTC.

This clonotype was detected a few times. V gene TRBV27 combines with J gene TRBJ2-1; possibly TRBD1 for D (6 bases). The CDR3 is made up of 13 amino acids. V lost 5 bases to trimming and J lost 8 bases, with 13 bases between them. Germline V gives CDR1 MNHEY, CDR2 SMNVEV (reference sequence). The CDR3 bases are TGTGCCAGCAGTACCCAGGGGAAGGATGAGCAGTTCTTC. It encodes CASSTQGKDEQFF.

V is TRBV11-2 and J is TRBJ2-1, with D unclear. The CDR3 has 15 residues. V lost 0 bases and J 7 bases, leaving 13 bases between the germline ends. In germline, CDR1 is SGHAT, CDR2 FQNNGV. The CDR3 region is CASSLDEGRLNEQFF. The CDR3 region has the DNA TGTGCCAGCAGCTTAGATGAAGGACGCCTTAATGAGCAGTTCTTC.

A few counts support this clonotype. The CDR3 loop is CASSFRGVRTDTQYF. The CDR3 DNA reads TGTGCCAGCAGTTTTCGGGGGGTCCGCACAGATACGCAGTATTTT. The chain has TRBV12-3 or TRBV12-4 and TRBJ2-3; 7 bases line up with TRBD2. The CDR3 has 15 amino acids. J lost 1 base, V lost 3 bases, and 4 bases had no gene match.

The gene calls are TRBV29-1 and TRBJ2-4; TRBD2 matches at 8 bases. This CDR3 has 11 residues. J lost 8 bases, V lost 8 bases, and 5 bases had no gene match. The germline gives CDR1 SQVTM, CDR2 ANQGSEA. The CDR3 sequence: CSSGTRDIQYF. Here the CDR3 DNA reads TGCAGCTCGGGGACTAGGGACATTCAGTACTTC.

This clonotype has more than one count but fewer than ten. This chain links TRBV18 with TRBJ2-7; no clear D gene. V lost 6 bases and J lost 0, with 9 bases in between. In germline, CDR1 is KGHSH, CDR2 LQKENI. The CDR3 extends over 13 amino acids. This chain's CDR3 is CASSPTSSYEQYF. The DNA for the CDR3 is TGTGCCAGCTCCCCTACCAGCTCCTACGAGCAGTACTTC.

CDR3 sequence (DNA): TGTGCCAGCAGCCCAACGGGGACAGGGTGGAACATTCAGTACTTC. The encoded protein is CASSPTGTGWNIQYF. J is TRBJ2-4 and V is TRBV7-9; 9 nucleotides align to TRBD1. Germline loops: CDR1 SEHNR, CDR2 FQNEAQ (reference sequence). The junction had 9 bases not matched to a gene; V was cut back by 5 bases and J by 7 bases. The CDR3 loop spans 15 amino acids.

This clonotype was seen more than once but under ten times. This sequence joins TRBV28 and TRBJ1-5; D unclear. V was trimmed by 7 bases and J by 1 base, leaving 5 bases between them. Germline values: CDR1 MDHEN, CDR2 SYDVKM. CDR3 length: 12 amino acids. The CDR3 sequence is CASIGSNQPQHF. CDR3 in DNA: TGTGCCAGCATAGGGAGCAATCAGCCCCAGCATTTT.

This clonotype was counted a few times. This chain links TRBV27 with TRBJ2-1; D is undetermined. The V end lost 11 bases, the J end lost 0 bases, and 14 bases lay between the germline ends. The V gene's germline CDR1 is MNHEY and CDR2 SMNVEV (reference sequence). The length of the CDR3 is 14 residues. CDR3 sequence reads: CAAGSHLSYNEQFF. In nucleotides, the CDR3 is TGTGCCGCCGGTAGTCACCTCTCCTACAATGAGCAGTTCTTC.

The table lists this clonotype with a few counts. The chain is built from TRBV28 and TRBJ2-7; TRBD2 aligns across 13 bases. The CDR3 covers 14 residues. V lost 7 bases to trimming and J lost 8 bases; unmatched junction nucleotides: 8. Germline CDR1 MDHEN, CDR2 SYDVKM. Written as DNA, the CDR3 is TGTGCCAGCACCACCGGGACTAGCGGGATGAAGCAGTACTTC. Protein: CASTTGTSGMKQYF.

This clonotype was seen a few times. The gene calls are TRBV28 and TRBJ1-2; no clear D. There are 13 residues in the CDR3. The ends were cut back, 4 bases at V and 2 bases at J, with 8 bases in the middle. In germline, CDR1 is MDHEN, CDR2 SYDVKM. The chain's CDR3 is CASSSTRNYGYTF. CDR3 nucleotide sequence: TGTGCCAGCAGTTCTACTAGAAACTATGGCTACACCTTC.

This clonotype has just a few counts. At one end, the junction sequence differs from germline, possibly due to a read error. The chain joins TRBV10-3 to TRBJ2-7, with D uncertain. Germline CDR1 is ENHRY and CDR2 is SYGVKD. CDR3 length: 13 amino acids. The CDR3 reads CAMSALSASEQYF. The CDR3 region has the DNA TGTGCCATGAGTGCCCTTAGTGCCTCCGAGCAGTACTTC.

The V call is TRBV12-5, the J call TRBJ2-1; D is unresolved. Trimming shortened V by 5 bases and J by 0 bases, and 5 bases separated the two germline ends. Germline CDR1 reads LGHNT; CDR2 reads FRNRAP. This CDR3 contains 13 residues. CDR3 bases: TGTGCTAGTGGTAGGGACTCCTACAATGAGCAGTTCTTC. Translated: CASGRDSYNEQFF.

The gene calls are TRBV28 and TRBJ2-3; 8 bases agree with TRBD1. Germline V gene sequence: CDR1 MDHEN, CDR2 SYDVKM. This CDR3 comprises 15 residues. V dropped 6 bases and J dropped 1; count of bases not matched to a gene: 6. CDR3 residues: CASSPGTGRTDTQYF. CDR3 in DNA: TGTGCCAGCAGCCCCGGGACAGGCCGCACAGATACGCAGTATTTT.

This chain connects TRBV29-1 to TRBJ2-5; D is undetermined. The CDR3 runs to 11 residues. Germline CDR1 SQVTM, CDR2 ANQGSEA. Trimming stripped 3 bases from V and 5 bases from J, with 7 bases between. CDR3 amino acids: CSVEGLETQYF. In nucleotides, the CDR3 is TGCAGCGTTGAGGGGTTGGAGACCCAGTACTTC.

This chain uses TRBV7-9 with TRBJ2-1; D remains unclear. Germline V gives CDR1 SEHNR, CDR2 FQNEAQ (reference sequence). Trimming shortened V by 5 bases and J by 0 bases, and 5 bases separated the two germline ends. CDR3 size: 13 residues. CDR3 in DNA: TGTGCCAGCAGCAGGGTCTCCTACAATGAGCAGTTCTTC. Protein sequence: CASSRVSYNEQFF.